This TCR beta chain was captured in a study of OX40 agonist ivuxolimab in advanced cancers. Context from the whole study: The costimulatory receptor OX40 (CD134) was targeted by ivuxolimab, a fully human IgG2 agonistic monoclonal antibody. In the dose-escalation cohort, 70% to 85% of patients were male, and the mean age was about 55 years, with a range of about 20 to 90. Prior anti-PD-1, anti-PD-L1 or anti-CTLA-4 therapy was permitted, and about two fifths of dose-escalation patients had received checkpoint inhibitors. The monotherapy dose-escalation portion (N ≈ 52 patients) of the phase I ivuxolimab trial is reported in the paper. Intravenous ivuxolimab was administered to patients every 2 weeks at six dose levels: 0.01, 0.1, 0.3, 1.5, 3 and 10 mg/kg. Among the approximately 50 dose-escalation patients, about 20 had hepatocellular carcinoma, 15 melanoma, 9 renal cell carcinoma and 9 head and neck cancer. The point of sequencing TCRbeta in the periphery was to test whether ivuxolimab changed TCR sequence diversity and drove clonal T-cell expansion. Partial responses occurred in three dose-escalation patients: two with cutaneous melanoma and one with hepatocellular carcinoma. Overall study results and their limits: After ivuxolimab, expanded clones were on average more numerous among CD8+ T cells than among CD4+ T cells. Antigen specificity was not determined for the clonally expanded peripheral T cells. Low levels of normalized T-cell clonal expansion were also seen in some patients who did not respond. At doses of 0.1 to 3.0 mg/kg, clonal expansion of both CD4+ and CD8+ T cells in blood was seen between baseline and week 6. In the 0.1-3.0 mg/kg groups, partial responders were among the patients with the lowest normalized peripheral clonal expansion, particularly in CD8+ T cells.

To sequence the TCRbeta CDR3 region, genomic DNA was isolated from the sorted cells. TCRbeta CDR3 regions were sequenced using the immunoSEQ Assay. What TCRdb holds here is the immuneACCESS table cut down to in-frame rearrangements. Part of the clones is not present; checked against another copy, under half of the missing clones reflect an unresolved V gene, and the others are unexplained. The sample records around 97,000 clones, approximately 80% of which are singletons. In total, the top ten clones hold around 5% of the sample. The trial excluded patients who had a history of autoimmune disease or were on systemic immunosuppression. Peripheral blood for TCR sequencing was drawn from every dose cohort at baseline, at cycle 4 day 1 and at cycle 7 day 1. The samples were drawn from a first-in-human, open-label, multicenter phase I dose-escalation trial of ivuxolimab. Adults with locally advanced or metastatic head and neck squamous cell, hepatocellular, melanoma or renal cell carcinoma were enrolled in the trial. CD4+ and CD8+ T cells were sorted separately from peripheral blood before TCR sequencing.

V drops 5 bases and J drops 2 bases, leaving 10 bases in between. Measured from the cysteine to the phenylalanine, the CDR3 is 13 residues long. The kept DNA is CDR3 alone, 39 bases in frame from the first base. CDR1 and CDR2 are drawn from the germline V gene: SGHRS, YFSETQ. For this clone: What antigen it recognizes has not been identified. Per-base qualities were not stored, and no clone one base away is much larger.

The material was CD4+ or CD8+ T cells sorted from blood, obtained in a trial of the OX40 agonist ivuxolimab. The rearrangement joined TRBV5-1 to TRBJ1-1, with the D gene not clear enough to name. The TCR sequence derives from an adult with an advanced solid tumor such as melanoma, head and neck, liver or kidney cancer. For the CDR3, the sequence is CASSWVSNTEAFF. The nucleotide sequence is TGCGCCAGCAGTTGGGTCAGCAACACTGAAGCTTTCTTT.